This T cell receptor beta chain was recovered during a study of early T cells in non-severe SARS-CoV-2 infection. The protocol attached unique molecular identifiers to individual cDNA molecules. TCRdb re-called the 5' RACE reads through MiXCR, storing one row per CDR3 protein. In the table there are about 83,000 distinct CDR3 sequences, about an eighth of which are singletons. This clonotype was counted a few times. Its ends do not fully match the called genes, so a read error is possible. The length of the CDR3 is 12 residues. Germline V gene data show CDR1 as MNHEY and CDR2 as SMNVEV (reference sequence).

This TCR was recovered from an adult who was a healthcare worker with PCR-confirmed SARS-CoV-2 infection or an uninfected control (not recorded which). The V and J genes are TRBV27 and TRBJ2-5; TRBD1 agrees at 7 bases. The sequencing input was whole blood. CDR3 in DNA: TGTGCCAGCAGTCTAACCGGGACAGAGCCACACTTC. It translates to CASSLTGTEPHF.